This T cell receptor beta chain was captured by sequencing in a study of blood T cell repertoires in COVID-19. Original data processing: Reference gene primer amplification in the assay estimated nucleated cell counts. Sequencing used immunoSEQ multiplex PCR; TCRdb keeps in-frame clones, though not all of them. V and J calls and clone size come straight from that table; D and trimming were deduced from the DNA. The table has about 210,000 clones, around 88% seen once. V was trimmed by 7 bases and J by 7 bases, leaving 13 bases between them. Per the germline V gene, CDR1 is SGHTA and CDR2 is FQGNSA. CDR3 length equals 12 residues.

The TCR sequence derives from a woman aged 50 to 60 with acute or convalescent COVID-19. Material for sequencing was peripheral blood. The chain couples TRBV7-2 to TRBJ1-1, with D possibly TRBD1 on 5 matching bases. The CDR3 DNA is TGTGCCAGCACTCGAACTCAGGGTGAAGCTTTCTTT. Its translation: CASTRTQGEAFF.